Listed here is a single TCR beta chain. What it binds is not known. Unique molecular identifiers had been added to the TCR beta cDNA libraries. TCRdb ran MiXCR on the PCR reads and lists one entry per CDR3 protein. The table lists about 570,000 distinct CDR3 sequences, around 31% of them singletons, with approximately 6% in the top ten. The record originates from a study of post-analysis software for immune sequencing data. Study-wide results and caveats: The five TRBV segments detected at higher frequency in patients than in controls included TRBV5-6, TRBV5-1 and TRBV20-1.

From germline, CDR1 is SGHDT and CDR2 YYEEEE. V was clipped by 0 bases and J by 9 bases, with 13 bases between them. The CDR3 length is 15 residues. This TCR was recovered from a girl aged 2-17 years with multiple sclerosis. This chain uses TRBV5-6 with TRBJ1-6; TRBD1 might be the D (5 bases). Sequencing used blood. CDR3 region: CASSLEQGWVSPLHF. The CDR3 coding sequence is TGTGCCAGCAGCTTGGAGCAGGGCTGGGTTTCACCCCTCCACTTT.